This TCR beta chain comes out of a study of T cell responses to AZD1222 COVID-19 vaccine. Study findings and constraints: Of spike-specific TCRs, nearly half reportedly target regions left unmutated in variants. The peak T cell response came first, and repertoires were sampled only after it. A mostly white British donor set with more females was recruited, and clonal diversity was possibly underestimated. Just a handful of AZD1222 recipients were seropositive at baseline.

Of note for this clone: The target antigen is unknown.

Produced via immunoSEQ multiplex PCR; TCRdb's table is partial and in-frame only. This table holds about 150,000 clones, more than 85% found once. V dropped 2 bases and J dropped 1 base, with 8 bases sitting between them. The CDR3 contains 14 residues. The V gene's germline CDR1 is MNHEY and CDR2 SVGAGI. The TCR comes from an adult who had recovered from COVID-19. The genes are TRBV6-5 and TRBJ1-1; D uncertain. Source: peripheral blood, taken after recovery from COVID-19. CDR3 nucleotides: TGTGCCAGCAGTTACGGGATAGGGAACACTGAAGCTTTCTTT. Translated: CASSYGIGNTEAFF.